The 20 T cell receptor beta chains below come from one sample, sequenced in a study of blood T cell repertoires in COVID-19. Sequencing was performed with immunoSEQ multiplex PCR; in TCRdb, only in-frame clones are kept and a portion is missing. Of roughly 230,000 clones detected, more than 80% appear once; the ten largest clones hold approximately 5.7%. The sequencing input was peripheral blood. These receptors all come from a human donor in a cohort sampled during active COVID-19.

This chain links TRBV5-1 with TRBJ2-7; TRBD2 aligns across 10 bases. V gave up 5 bases and J gave up 4 bases; unmatched junction bases: 18. The CDR3 is made up of 18 amino acids. Per germline, CDR1 SGHRS and CDR2 YFSETQ. In DNA, the CDR3 is TGCGCCAGCAGACCCCGGATAGCGGGGGGTCGCGACCTTTACGAGCAGTACTTC. Encoded protein: CASRPRIAGGRDLYEQYF.

The genes are TRBV5-8 and TRBJ1-1, with D uncertain. This CDR3 is built from 12 residues. Germline V CDR1 and CDR2: SGHTS, YDEGEE. V was trimmed by 3 bases and J by 4 bases, leaving 7 bases between them. For the CDR3, the DNA is TGTGCCAGCAGCTCGTCAGGCACTGAAGCTTTCTTT. Residues: CASSSSGTEAFF. Full variable domain (remainder filled in from reference TRBV5-8 and TRBJ1-1): EAGVTQSPTHLIKTRGQQATLRCSPISGHTSVYWYQQALGLGLQFLLWYDEGEERNRGNFPPRFSGRQFPNYSSELNVNALELEDSALYLCASSSSGTEAFFGQGTRLTVV.

The chain employs TRBV5-4 and TRBJ2-5; maybe TRBD2 (5 bases). This CDR3 is 14 amino acids long. Trimming took off 4 bases at V and 3 bases at J, with 13 bases between the two ends. Germline V gene data show CDR1 as SGHNT and CDR2 as YYREEE (reference sequence). CDR3 coding DNA: TGTGCCAGCAGCCTAGCCGGCAGGAAAGAGACCCAGTACTTC. Encoded protein: CASSLAGRKETQYF.

The CDR3 coding sequence is TGTGCCAGCAGCCAGGGGGCATCTAATGAAAAACTGTTTTTT. Its protein product is CASSQGASNEKLFF. V and J are TRBV28 and TRBJ1-4; 8 nucleotides match TRBD1. The germline V gene has CDR1 MDHEN and CDR2 SYDVKM. V dropped 6 bases and J dropped 3; count of bases not matched to a gene: 3. There are 14 residues in the CDR3.

Of note for this clone: At the DNA level, this CDR3 is encoded by other sequences in the same sample as well. This chain joins TRBV28 and TRBJ1-2, with D tentatively TRBD1 (5 bases). V lost 3 bases, J lost 2 bases, and 7 bases lay in between. The germline V gene encodes CDR1 MDHEN and CDR2 SYDVKM. The CDR3 totals 13 residues. In DNA, the CDR3 is TGTGCCAGCAGTTTGGGGCAGAACTATGGCTACACCTTC. The encoded protein is CASSLGQNYGYTF.

The rearrangement joins TRBV5-8 to TRBJ1-6; no firm D call. From germline, CDR1 is SGHTS and CDR2 YDEGEE. Trimming cost V 0 bases and J 8 bases, with 9 bases left between them. This CDR3 is 14 amino acids long. The CDR3 DNA is TGTGCCAGCAGCTTGGGACAATCAGATTCACCCCTCCACTTT. Translating it yields CASSLGQSDSPLHF.

This clone was seen only once. The rearrangement uses TRBV28 and TRBJ2-3; TRBD2 aligns across 14 bases. Trimming at V came to 4 bases and at J to 3 bases, leaving 6 bases not matched to a gene. Germline CDR1 reads MDHEN; CDR2 reads SYDVKM. CDR3 length: 17 residues. The CDR3 DNA is TGTGCCAGCAGTTCTCCTCGGACTAGCGGGAGGACAGATACGCAGTATTTT. It codes for CASSSPRTSGRTDTQYF.

V gene TRBV2 combines with J gene TRBJ2-2, with 9 bases identical to TRBD2. The CDR3 sequence is 14 residues long. Losses at the gene ends were 7 bases for V and 5 bases for J; bases not matched to a gene: 5. Germline V gene sequence: CDR1 SNHLY, CDR2 FYNNEI. The CDR3 spells CASKEREATGELFF. In nucleotides, the CDR3 is TGTGCCAGCAAGGAGCGGGAGGCTACCGGGGAGCTGTTTTTT.

The rearrangement links TRBV27 to TRBJ2-7; possibly TRBD2 for D (6 bases). The CDR3 totals 13 residues. The germline V and J ends were trimmed by 7 bases and 3 bases, with 13 bases remaining between them. CDR1 is MNHEY, CDR2 SMNVEV, per germline (reference sequence). The CDR3, as DNA: TGTGCCAGCACCGCGTTGGGGGGCTACGAGCAGTACTTC. Amino acid sequence: CASTALGGYEQYF.

J is TRBJ2-3 and V is TRBV24-1; 7 bases map to TRBD1. This CDR3 is 15 amino acids long. The V segment lost 0 bases and the J segment 7 bases; nucleotides outside the gene matches: 6. Germline lookup yields CDR1 KGHDR and CDR2 SFDVKD. For the CDR3, the DNA is TGTGCCACCAGTGATTTGCAGGGGGACGCAAATACGCAGTATTTT. Protein: CATSDLQGDANTQYF.

This clone was observed a few times. The genes are TRBV19 and TRBJ1-2, with 8 bases lining up with TRBD1. The J segment lost 4 bases and the V segment lost 6 bases, leaving 4 bases of the junction unmatched. The germline V gene has CDR1 LNHDA and CDR2 SQIVND (reference sequence). The CDR3 is made up of 13 amino acids. The CDR3 protein is CASRDRGGYGYTF. The CDR3 bases are TGTGCCAGTAGAGACAGGGGTGGCTATGGCTACACCTTC.

The rearrangement uses TRBV7-9 and TRBJ2-7; 8 bases agree with TRBD1. Germline CDR1 SEHNR, CDR2 FQNEAQ (reference sequence). The CDR3 has 15 amino acids. V shed 5 bases and J 3 bases; nucleotides not matched to a gene: 9. The chain's CDR3 is CASSPSDRVRYEQYF. CDR3 in DNA: TGTGCCAGCAGCCCTTCGGACAGGGTACGCTACGAGCAGTACTTC.

In its sample, this clone was seen many times. The gene calls are TRBV29-1 and TRBJ2-5; no clear D. Germline values: CDR1 SQVTM, CDR2 ANQGSEA. Trimming stripped 0 bases from V and 1 base from J, with 6 bases between. The CDR3 contains 13 residues. The chain's CDR3 is CSVEEQPQETQYF. CDR3 coding DNA: TGCAGCGTTGAAGAACAGCCCCAAGAGACCCAGTACTTC.

This rearrangement joins TRBV18 to TRBJ2-3; 11 bases agree with TRBD2. J gave up 3 bases and V 3 bases, and 8 bases lay outside the gene matches. This CDR3 comprises 17 residues. Germline loops: CDR1 KGHSH, CDR2 LQKENI. The CDR3 region is CASSPRGLAGGTDTQYF. The CDR3 DNA reads as TGTGCCAGCTCACCGCGTGGATTAGCGGGAGGGACAGATACGCAGTATTTT.

The chain has TRBV19 and TRBJ2-7, with TRBD1 identical over 12 bases. From germline, CDR1 is LNHDA and CDR2 SQIVND (reference sequence). Germline trimming cut 5 bases from V and 4 bases from J; bases unmatched to any gene: 9. The CDR3 covers 16 residues. CDR3 residues: CASSVYAGQGAYEQYF. The DNA of the CDR3 is TGTGCCAGTAGTGTATACGCGGGACAGGGGGCTTACGAGCAGTACTTC.

This clone was seen just once. The chain has TRBV19 and TRBJ2-5; a weak D match, TRBD2 (5 bases). CDR3 size: 16 residues. Germline CDR1 and CDR2: LNHDA and SQIVND (reference sequence). V lost 4 bases and J 1 base, leaving 16 bases between the germline ends. The CDR3 sequence is CASSTSLLEGQETQYF. CDR3 nucleotide sequence: TGTGCCAGTAGTACAAGTTTACTAGAGGGCCAAGAGACCCAGTACTTC.

This clone has just a few counts. The chain joins TRBV30 to TRBJ1-2; 7 bases are a match to TRBD1. The junction had 2 bases not matched to a gene; V was cut back by 2 bases and J by 8 bases. The CDR3 is made up of 11 amino acids. The germline gives CDR1 GTSNPN, CDR2 SVGIG (reference sequence). The CDR3 bases are TGTGCCTGGAGTACGACAGGGGGCTACACCTTC. Its translation is CAWSTTGGYTF.

CDR3 DNA: TGTGCCAGCAGACTCGGAGGGTCCTACGAGCAGTACTTC. Translation gives CASRLGGSYEQYF. The chain has TRBV7-2 and TRBJ2-7, with D possibly matching TRBD2 (6 bases). The germline gives CDR1 SGHTA, CDR2 FQGNSA. Trimming stripped 6 bases from V and 1 base from J, with 10 bases between. This CDR3 contains 13 residues.

V and J are TRBV5-6 and TRBJ2-5; 10 nucleotides align to TRBD2. Looked up from germline, CDR1 is SGHDT and CDR2 is YYEEEE. The V and J ends lost 1 base and 5 bases, in that order; junction bases with no gene match: 8. The CDR3 is made up of 16 amino acids. The CDR3 nucleotides read TGTGCCAGCAGCTTGACTACCGGGACTAGCGAGGAGACCCAGTACTTC. Translating gives CASSLTTGTSEETQYF.

The rearrangement joins TRBV4-1 to TRBJ2-7, with 9 positions matching TRBD2. Germline-derived CDR1 and CDR2 are MGHRA and YSYEKL. Losses at the gene ends were 4 bases for V and 4 bases for J; bases not matched to a gene: 5. The CDR3 consists of 14 residues. This chain's CDR3 is CASSPSSGIYEQYF. In nucleotides, the CDR3 is TGCGCCAGCAGCCCTTCTAGCGGGATATACGAGCAGTACTTC.